This T cell receptor (beta chain) comes out of a study of CD8 T cells in ankylosing spondylitis. Per germline, CDR1 SGHRS and CDR2 YFSETQ. The CDR3 loop spans 13 amino acids. Trimming took off 5 bases at V and 1 base at J, with 9 bases between the two ends. General observations from the study: Ankylosing spondylitis blood seemed to carry a telltale TCR beta motif made of several highly homologous variants.

This clonotype showed up many times. The antigen is not known. TCRdb re-called the 5' RACE reads through MiXCR, storing one row per CDR3 protein. The table lists just under 350,000 distinct CDR3 sequences, under 15% of them singletons, with 1.1% in the top ten. This receptor was taken from a male donor with ankylosing spondylitis or in good health (not recorded which). Sequencing input: blood, either unsorted or a sorted T cell fraction (not recorded which). The chain employs TRBV5-1 and TRBJ1-1; D is possibly TRBD1 (5 bases). CDR3 nucleotides: TGCGCCAGCAGAGGGGTCGGGAACACTGAAGCTTTCTTT. Residues: CASRGVGNTEAFF. Full variable domain (rest looked up from reference TRBV5-1 and TRBJ1-1): KAGVTQTPRYLIKTRGQQVTLSCSPISGHRSVSWYQQTPGQGLQFLFEYFSETQRNKGNFPGRFSGRQFSNSRSEMNVSTLELGDSALYLCASRGVGNTEAFFGQGTRLTVV.